This T cell receptor (beta chain) was retrieved from a study of T cell repertoires in cytomegalovirus infection. Study overall: In public TCR beta signatures, there were indications of both CMV infection and matching HLA type.

Study results and caveats: Cumulative frequency of public TCR beta families picked out carriers of CMV plus the relevant HLA. HLA-C-restricted CMV clonotypes gave the most frequent clonotype in two of eight donors.

About this clonotype itself: Its antigen is not known.

The V gene lost 0 bases and the J gene lost 6 bases, with 12 bases spanning the gap. CDR3 length equals 14 residues. Germline CDR1 reads SGHRS; CDR2 reads YFSETQ. TCRdb ran MiXCR on the reads and lists one entry per CDR3 protein. The profile shows 200,000 to 300,000 distinct CDR3 sequences, approximately 13% of them singletons. The sequencing sample was made of PBMCs. The chain has TRBV5-1 and TRBJ1-2, with D possibly being TRBD1 (5 bases). The source of this sequence is a human donor in good health (CMV status not recorded). Some clones in this sample may be carry-over from other donors' samples. The CDR3 nucleotides read TGCGCCAGCAGCTTGGACGGGACTCTAGATGGCTACACCTTC. It translates to CASSLDGTLDGYTF. Complete variable domain (other parts from reference TRBV5-1 and TRBJ1-2): KAGVTQTPRYLIKTRGQQVTLSCSPISGHRSVSWYQQTPGQGLQFLFEYFSETQRNKGNFPGRFSGRQFSNSRSEMNVSTLELGDSALYLCASSLDGTLDGYTFGSGTRLTVV.